Listed below are T cell receptor beta chains from one sample, sequenced in a study of neurological immune-mediated disorders. TCRdb re-analysed the 5' RACE reads in MiXCR, keeping a single row per CDR3 protein. This sample carries roughly 80,000 distinct CDR3 sequences, about a sixth of them seen once, and the ten largest clones take approximately 15%. Sequencing was done on a sample of PBMCs. The receptors shown here come from a woman in her thirties or forties in good health. Each CDR3 is given with its conserved first and last residue. D genes are given only for firm matches. The listing skips clone size in some rows; elsewhere it reads once, few, many or a size class.

>many|-|TRBJ2-1|TRBV10-3
TGTGCCGCCAAGGGGGGGGGTGAGCAGTTCTTC
CAAKGGGEQFF
>many|TRBD2|TRBJ2-4|TRBV20-1
TGCAGTGCTAGAGATTGGGGTACAGGACTAGCGGGGGGGCCGGGAGCCAAAAACATTCAGTACTTC
CSARDWGTGLAGGPGAKNIQYF
>many|-|TRBJ2-3|TRBV20-1
TGCAGTGCCCGGTATTACAAGTCTCTTTCTGGTGGCACAGATACGCAGTATTTT
CSARYYKSLSGGTDTQYF
>many|-|TRBJ2-5|TRBV24-1
TGTGCCACCAGTGAGTGGGGAGAGACCCAGTACTTC
CATSEWGETQYF
>many|-|TRBJ1-1|TRBV27
TGTGCCAGCAGTTCCGGGACTTTGCGAACTGAAGCTTTCTTT
CASSSGTLRTEAFF
>many|-|TRBJ1-3|TRBV7-2
TGTGCCAGCAGCTACAACCCAGGAATCAGCTCTGGAAACACCATATATTTT
CASSYNPGISSGNTIYF
>many|-|TRBJ1-6|TRBV12-3/TRBV12-4
TGTGCCAGCAGTTGGGGGGGGCTGGAGGTGCCCCTCCACTTT
CASSWGGLEVPLHF
>many|TRBD2|TRBJ2-3|TRBV28
TGTGCCAGCAGTAGCGGACTAGCGGTGATCACAGATACGCAGTATTTT
CASSSGLAVITDTQYF
>many|-|TRBJ2-3|TRBV2
TGTGCCAGCAGTGAAGCACCGGGACCCCCGACAGATACGCAGTATTTT
CASSEAPGPPTDTQYF
>-|TRBD2|TRBJ2-4|TRBV6-5
TGTGCCAGCAGCCTCCACGAGGCGGGGGGGTATCTAGCCAAAAACATTCAGTACTTC
CASSLHEAGGYLAKNIQYF
>many|-|TRBJ1-2|TRBV7-9
TGTGCCAGCAGCTTAGGCGGGGCGGGACGGTATGGCTACACCTTC
CASSLGGAGRYGYTF
>many|-|TRBJ1-5|TRBV10-3
TGTGCCATCAGTGAGGGAAATCAGCCCCAGCATTTT
CAISEGNQPQHF
>many|TRBD2|TRBJ2-7|TRBV7-2
TGTGCCAGCAGCTCGGGACTAGCGGGGGGCCCTTTCGAGCAGTACTTC
CASSSGLAGGPFEQYF
>many|TRBD1|TRBJ2-7|TRBV20-1
TGCAGTGCTAGAGATCGAGGGACAGGGGGCTACGAGCAGTACTTC
CSARDRGTGGYEQYF
>many|-|TRBJ1-6|TRBV5-1
TGCGCCAGCAGCTTGAATTCGGGACGTCTTTCACCCCTCCACTTT
CASSLNSGRLSPLHF
>many|-|TRBJ1-1|TRBV7-2
TGTGCCAGCAGCATTATGGGACGGCCGAACACTGAAGCTTTCTTT
CASSIMGRPNTEAFF
>-|TRBD1|TRBJ1-5|TRBV5-5
TGTGCCAGCAGCTACAGGGGGCTTGGCAATCAGCCCCAGCATTTT
CASSYRGLGNQPQHF
>few|-|TRBJ1-1|TRBV5-5
TGTGCCAGCAACCTTCAGGGTTTCGAGACTGAAGCTTTCTTT
CASNLQGFETEAFF
>many|TRBD2|TRBJ2-3|TRBV28
TGTGCCAGCAGTTCTCCCCCCTCAAGCGGGGGGGCCGGAGATACGCAGTATTTT
CASSSPPSSGGAGDTQYF
>once|-|TRBJ2-1|TRBV7-9
TGTGCCAGCAGCTTAACAGGGAATGAGCAGTTCTTC
CASSLTGNEQFF
>many|TRBD2|TRBJ2-2|TRBV6-2/TRBV6-3
TGTGCCAGCGGGGGGGCGAACACCGGGGAGCTGTTTTTT
CASGGANTGELFF
>many|-|TRBJ2-3|TRBV10-2
TGCGCCAGCATAAACGCTCGGACAGATACGCAGTATTTT
CASINARTDTQYF
>many|-|TRBJ1-2|TRBV20-1
TGCAGTGCTAGAGATCCGGGGTGGTATGGCTACACCTTC
CSARDPGWYGYTF
>many|-|TRBJ1-1|TRBV6-2/TRBV6-3
TGTGCCAGCACCAACGACAGGATGAACACTGAAGCTTTCTTT
CASTNDRMNTEAFF
>many|-|TRBJ2-1|TRBV5-1
TGCGCCAGCAGAATGAAGGGAGAAACTTACAATGAGCAGTTCTTC
CASRMKGETYNEQFF
>-|-|TRBJ2-6|TRBV20-1
TGCAGTGCGCTGAGCTCTGGGGCCAACGTCCTGACTTTC
CSALSSGANVLTF
>few|-|TRBJ1-2|TRBV12-3/TRBV12-4
TGTGCCAGCAGCCCGATAGCCGACAACGGGGGCTACACCTTC
CASSPIADNGGYTF
>many|TRBD1|TRBJ2-2|TRBV11-2
TGTGCCAGCAGCCCGATCTCGGGACAGACCACCGGGGAGCTGTTTTTT
CASSPISGQTTGELFF
>many|TRBD1|TRBJ1-1|TRBV6-5
TGTGCCAGCAGTCGAAACCCGGACAGGACGAACACTGAAGCTTTCTTT
CASSRNPDRTNTEAFF
>-|-|TRBJ2-1|TRBV27
TGTGCCAGCAGCTTCGTGGGGCCGGGTAATGAGCAGTTCTTC
CASSFVGPGNEQFF
>-|-|TRBJ2-6|TRBV12-3/TRBV12-4
TGTGCCAGCAGCACCCCGGGAGCCAACGTCCTGACTTTC
CASSTPGANVLTF
>many|-|TRBJ2-5|TRBV7-2
TGTGCCAGCAGCTCGAGAGGGGAAGAGACCCAGTACTTC
CASSSRGEETQYF
>many|-|TRBJ2-2|TRBV6-2/TRBV6-3
TGTGCCAGCAAGATTGGCCGGTGGGACACCGGGGAGCTGTTTTTT
CASKIGRWDTGELFF
>many|-|TRBJ2-5|TRBV20-1
TGCAGTGCGAGACGGGCCTCGCGGGAGACCCAGTACTTC
CSARRASRETQYF
>-|-|TRBJ2-5|TRBV6-2/TRBV6-3
TGTGCCAGCATTTCCGCTTGGGAGTTTGAGACCCAGTACTTC
CASISAWEFETQYF
>-|-|TRBJ1-3|TRBV20-1
TGCAGTGCAAAACCTCCCTCTGGAAACACCATATATTTT
CSAKPPSGNTIYF
>many|-|TRBJ2-5|TRBV5-1
TGCGCCAGCAGCTTGGAGGTTGGGTACCAAGAGACCCAGTACTTC
CASSLEVGYQETQYF
>many|TRBD1|TRBJ1-2|TRBV5-1
TGCGCCAGCAGCTTGGGGACAGGCTATGGCTACACCTTC
CASSLGTGYGYTF
>many|TRBD1|TRBJ2-2|TRBV6-2/TRBV6-3
TGTGCCAGCAGTCGTCACAGGGGCCGTGATCATCCCGGGGAGCTGTTTTTT
CASSRHRGRDHPGELFF
>few|TRBD1|TRBJ1-5|TRBV6-6
TGTGCCAGCAGTGAAGGGGGCCAGCCCCAGCATTTT
CASSEGGQPQHF
>-|-|TRBJ2-7|TRBV3-1
TGTGCCAGCAGCCGAAAAGAGATGGGGCAGGGAAGGCTCCACGAGCAGTACTTC
CASSRKEMGQGRLHEQYF
>-|-|TRBJ1-4|TRBV12-3/TRBV12-4
TGTGCCAGTAGCACAGGGCATCGCGGTGAAAAACTGTTTTTT
CASSTGHRGEKLFF
>medium-sized|TRBD1|TRBJ2-7|TRBV5-1
TGCGCCAGCAGCGCCGCTGGACAGGTGGCCTACGAGCAGTACTTC
CASSAAGQVAYEQYF
>many|TRBD1|TRBJ2-1|TRBV20-1
TGCAGTGGCCGAGGGACAGCCTACAATGAGCAGTTCTTC
CSGRGTAYNEQFF
>many|TRBD2|TRBJ2-1|TRBV24-1
TGTGCCACCCCTAGACCGGGGCGGGGGGTAAATGAGCAGTTCTTC
CATPRPGRGVNEQFF
>many|-|TRBJ2-2|TRBV5-1
TGCGCCAGCAGCTCAATGGCAGGGAACACCGGGGAGCTGTTTTTT
CASSSMAGNTGELFF